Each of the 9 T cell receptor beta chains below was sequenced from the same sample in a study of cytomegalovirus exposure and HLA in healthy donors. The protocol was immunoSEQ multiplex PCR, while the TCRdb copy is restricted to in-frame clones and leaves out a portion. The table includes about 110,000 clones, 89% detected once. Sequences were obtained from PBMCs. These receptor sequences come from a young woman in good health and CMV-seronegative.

CDR3 nucleotides: TGTGCCAGCACCGGACAGTTCTCCTACGAGCAGTACTTC. It codes for CASTGQFSYEQYF. The chain has TRBV6-1 and TRBJ2-7; tentative D call: TRBD1 (6 bases). V was cut by 7 bases and J by 0 bases, with 10 bases left in between. CDR3 length: 13 amino acids. The germline CDR1 and CDR2 sequences are MNHNS and SASEGT.

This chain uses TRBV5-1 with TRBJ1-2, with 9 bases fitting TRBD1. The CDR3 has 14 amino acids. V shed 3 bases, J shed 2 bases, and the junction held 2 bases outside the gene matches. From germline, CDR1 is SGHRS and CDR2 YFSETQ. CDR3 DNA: TGCGCCAGCAGCTCGGACAGGGGCAACTATGGCTACACCTTC. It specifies CASSSDRGNYGYTF.

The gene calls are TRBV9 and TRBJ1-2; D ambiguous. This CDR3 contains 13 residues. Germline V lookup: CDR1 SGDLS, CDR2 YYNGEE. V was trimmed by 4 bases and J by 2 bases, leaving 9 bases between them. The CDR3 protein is CASSRRQNYGYTF. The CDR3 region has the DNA TGTGCCAGCAGCCGTAGACAAAACTATGGCTACACCTTC.

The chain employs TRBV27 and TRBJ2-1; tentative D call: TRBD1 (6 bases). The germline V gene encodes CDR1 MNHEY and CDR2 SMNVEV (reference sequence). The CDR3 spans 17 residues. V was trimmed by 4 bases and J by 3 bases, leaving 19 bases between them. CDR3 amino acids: CASSSTGGGLVYNEQFF. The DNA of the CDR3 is TGTGCCAGCAGTTCGACAGGTGGAGGTTTAGTCTACAATGAGCAGTTCTTC.

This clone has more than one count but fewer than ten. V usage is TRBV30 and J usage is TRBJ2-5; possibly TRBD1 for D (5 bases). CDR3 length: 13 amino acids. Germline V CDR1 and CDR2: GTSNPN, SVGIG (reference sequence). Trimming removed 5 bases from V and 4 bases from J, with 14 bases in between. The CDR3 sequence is CAWGPRGGETQYF. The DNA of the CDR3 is TGTGCCTGGGGACCAAGGGGCGGAGAGACCCAGTACTTC.

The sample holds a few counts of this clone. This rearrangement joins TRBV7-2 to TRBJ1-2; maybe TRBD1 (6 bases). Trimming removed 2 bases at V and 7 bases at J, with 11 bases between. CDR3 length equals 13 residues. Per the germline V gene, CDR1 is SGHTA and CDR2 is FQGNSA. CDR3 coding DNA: TGTGCCAGCAGCTTATATACAGGGACTGGCTACACCTTC. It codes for CASSLYTGTGYTF.

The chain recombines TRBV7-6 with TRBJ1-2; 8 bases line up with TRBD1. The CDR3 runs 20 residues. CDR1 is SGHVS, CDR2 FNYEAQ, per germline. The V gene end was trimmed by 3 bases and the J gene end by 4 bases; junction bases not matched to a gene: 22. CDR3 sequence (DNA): TGTGCCAGCAGCTTCTCCCCCGCCAGGGGGCCGGGACCTTTTTTCTATGGCTACACCTTC. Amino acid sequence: CASSFSPARGPGPFFYGYTF.

The CDR3 protein is CASSVPQAENEKLFF. CDR3 nucleotide sequence: TGTGCCAGCAGTGTACCTCAAGCGGAAAATGAAAAACTGTTTTTT. The V gene is TRBV2, the J gene TRBJ1-4, with D unresolved. V lost 4 bases, J lost 5 bases, and 14 bases lay in between. CDR1 is SNHLY, CDR2 FYNNEI, per germline. The CDR3 contains 15 residues. Full variable domain (missing parts from reference TRBV2 and TRBJ1-4): EPEVTQTPSHQVTQMGQEVILRCVPISNHLYFYWYRQILGQKVEFLVSFYNNEISEKSEIFDDQFSVERPDGSNFTLKIRSTKLEDSAMYFCASSVPQAENEKLFFGSGTQLSVL.

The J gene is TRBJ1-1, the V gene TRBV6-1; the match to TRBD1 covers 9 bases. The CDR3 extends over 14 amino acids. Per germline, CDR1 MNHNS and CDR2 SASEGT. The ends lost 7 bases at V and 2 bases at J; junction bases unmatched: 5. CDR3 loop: CASIDRGINTEAFF. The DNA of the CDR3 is TGTGCCAGCATAGACAGGGGGATTAACACTGAAGCTTTCTTT.